This TCR beta chain was found in a study of T cell responses to AZD1222 COVID-19 vaccine. General study findings and limits: Mapped onto spike, vaccine-associated CD4 TCRs spanned it and were dominant at 160-218 and 743-854. Clonal diversity may have been underestimated in mostly white British donors. The repertoires were collected only after the peak T cell response.

Pooling was applied to second doses at about 4 or about 12 weeks. TCRdb's copy holds only in-frame clones and misses some; the assay was immunoSEQ multiplex PCR. Among fewer than 200,000 clones listed, 87% were seen once. Details on this clone: Its antigen is undetermined.

Per germline, CDR1 MGHRA and CDR2 YSYEKL. This CDR3 contains 17 residues. Trimming cost V 3 bases and J 1 base; bases outside gene matches: 9. This chain uses TRBV4-1 with TRBJ2-7; TRBD2 matches 10 bases. The receptor was derived from an adult who received the AZD1222 COVID-19 vaccine. Sequenced material: peripheral blood, taken 28 days after the second AZD1222 dose. CDR3 in amino acids: CASSHRLAGDPSYEQYF. The DNA for the CDR3 is TGCGCCAGCAGCCACCGGCTAGCGGGGGACCCTTCCTACGAGCAGTACTTC.